This T cell receptor beta chain is drawn from a study of blood T cell repertoires in COVID-19. V was pared by 2 bases and J by 4 bases, with 9 bases between. The V gene's germline CDR1 is SGDLS and CDR2 YYNGEE. There are 13 residues in the CDR3. Measured with immunoSEQ multiplex PCR; TCRdb has only the in-frame clones, and not every one. Of fewer than 150,000 clones in the sample, roughly 87% are singletons; the top ten hold about 20%. Participants came from some 26 US areas, aged about 18 to 100 years. The gene calls are TRBV9 and TRBJ1-1; D remains ambiguous. The source material was PBMCs or T cells enriched from blood (not recorded which). This receptor was obtained from a young man who had recovered from COVID-19. The CDR3 protein is CASSVAPGTEAFF. CDR3 nucleotide sequence: TGTGCCAGCAGCGTGGCCCCTGGCACTGAAGCTTTCTTT.